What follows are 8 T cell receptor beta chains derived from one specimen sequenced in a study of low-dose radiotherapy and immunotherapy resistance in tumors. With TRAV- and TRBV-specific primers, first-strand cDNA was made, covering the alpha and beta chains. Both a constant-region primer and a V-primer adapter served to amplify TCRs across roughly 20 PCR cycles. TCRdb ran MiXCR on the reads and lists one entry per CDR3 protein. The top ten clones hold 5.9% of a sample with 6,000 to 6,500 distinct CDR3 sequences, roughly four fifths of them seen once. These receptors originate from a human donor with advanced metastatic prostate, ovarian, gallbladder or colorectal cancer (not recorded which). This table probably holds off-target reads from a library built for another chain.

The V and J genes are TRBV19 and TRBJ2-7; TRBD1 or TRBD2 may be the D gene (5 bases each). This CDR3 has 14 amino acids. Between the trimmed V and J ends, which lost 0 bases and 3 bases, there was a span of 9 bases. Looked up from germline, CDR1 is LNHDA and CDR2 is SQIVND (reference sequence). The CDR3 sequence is CASSIDPGSYEQYF. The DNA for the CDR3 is TGTGCCAGTAGTATAGATCCAGGGAGCTACGAGCAGTACTTC.

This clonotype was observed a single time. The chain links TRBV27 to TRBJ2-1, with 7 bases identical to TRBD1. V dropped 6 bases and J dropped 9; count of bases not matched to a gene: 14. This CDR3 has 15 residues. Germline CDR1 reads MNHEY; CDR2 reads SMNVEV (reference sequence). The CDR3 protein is CASRMEHRGAGEQFF. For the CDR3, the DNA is TGTGCCAGCAGAATGGAGCACAGGGGAGCAGGTGAGCAGTTCTTC.

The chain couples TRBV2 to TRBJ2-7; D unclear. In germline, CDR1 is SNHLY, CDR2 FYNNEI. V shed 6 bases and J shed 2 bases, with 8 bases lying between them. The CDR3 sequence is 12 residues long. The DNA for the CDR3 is TGTGCCAGCAGGATAGCAACCTACGAGCAGTACTTC. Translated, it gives CASRIATYEQYF. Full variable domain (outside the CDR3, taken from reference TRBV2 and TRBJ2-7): EPEVTQTPSHQVTQMGQEVILRCVPISNHLYFYWYRQILGQKVEFLVSFYNNEISEKSEIFDDQFSVERPDGSNFTLKIRSTKLEDSAMYFCASRIATYEQYFGPGTRLTVT.

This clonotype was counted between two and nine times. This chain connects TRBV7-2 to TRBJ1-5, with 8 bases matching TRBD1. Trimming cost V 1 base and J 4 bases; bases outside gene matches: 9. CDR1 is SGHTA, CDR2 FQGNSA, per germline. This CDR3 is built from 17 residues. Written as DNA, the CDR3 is TGTGCCAGCAGCTTAGAACACAGGGGGGTAGGGAATCAGCCCCAGCATTTT. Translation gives CASSLEHRGVGNQPQHF.

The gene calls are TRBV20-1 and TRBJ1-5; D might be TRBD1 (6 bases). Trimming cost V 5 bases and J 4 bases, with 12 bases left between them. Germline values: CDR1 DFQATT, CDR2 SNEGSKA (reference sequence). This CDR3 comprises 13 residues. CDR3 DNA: TGCAGTGCTGGGGACATGGAGAATCAGCCCCAGCATTTT. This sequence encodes CSAGDMENQPQHF.

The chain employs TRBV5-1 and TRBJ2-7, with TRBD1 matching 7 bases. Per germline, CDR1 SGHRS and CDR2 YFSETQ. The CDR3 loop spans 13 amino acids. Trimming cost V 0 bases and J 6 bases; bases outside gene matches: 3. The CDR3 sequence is CASSLEGGGEQYF. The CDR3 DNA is TGCGCCAGCAGCTTGGAAGGGGGCGGCGAGCAGTACTTC.

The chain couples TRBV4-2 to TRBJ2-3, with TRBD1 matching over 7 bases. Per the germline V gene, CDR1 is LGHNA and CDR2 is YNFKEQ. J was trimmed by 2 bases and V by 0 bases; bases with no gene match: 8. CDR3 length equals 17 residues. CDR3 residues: CASSQDSGTAITDTQYF. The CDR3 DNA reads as TGTGCCAGCAGCCAAGATTCAGGGACAGCCATCACAGATACGCAGTATTTT.

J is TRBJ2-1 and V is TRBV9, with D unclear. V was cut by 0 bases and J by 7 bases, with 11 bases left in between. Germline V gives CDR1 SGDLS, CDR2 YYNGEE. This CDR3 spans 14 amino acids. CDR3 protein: CASSVAGTRNEQFF. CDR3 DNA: TGTGCCAGCAGCGTAGCTGGTACCCGGAATGAGCAGTTCTTC.